This T cell receptor (beta chain) was retrieved from a study of OX40 agonist ivuxolimab in advanced cancers. Some clones are missing from TCRdb's copy, which holds only in-frame ones; the method was immunoSEQ multiplex PCR. Of about 98,000 clones detected, roughly nine tenths appear once; the ten largest clones hold approximately 0.5%. Autoimmune disease history or systemic immunosuppression meant exclusion. Trimming took 8 bases from V and 1 from J, leaving 15 bases between them. Germline CDR1 is MNHEY and CDR2 is SVGAGI. The CDR3 covers 14 residues. The gene calls are TRBV6-5 and TRBJ2-7; D ambiguous. The material sequenced was CD4+ or CD8+ T cells sorted from blood, taken in a trial of the OX40 agonist ivuxolimab. This receptor was obtained from an adult with an advanced solid tumor such as melanoma, head and neck, liver or kidney cancer. In DNA form, the CDR3 reads TGTGCCAGCCTTCCTATGAATCGGTCCTACGAGCAGTACTTC. Its translation: CASLPMNRSYEQYF.